This T cell receptor (beta chain) was sequenced during a study of T cell repertoires in cytomegalovirus infection. Study information: Selected CMV epitopes included recently identified HLA-C-restricted ones as well as well-studied HLA-B-restricted ones. Both a matching HLA type and CMV infection were indicated by public TCR beta signatures. Overall study results and limits: The response measured ex vivo was dominated by TCR beta clonotypes (HLA-C-restricted and CMV-specific). Accumulated public TCR beta family frequency recognized individuals carrying CMV together with the relevant HLA.

Comments on this clonotype: Its antigen is unidentified.

TCRdb recomputed calls from the reads with MiXCR, one row per CDR3 protein. The sample has roughly 700,000 distinct CDR3 sequences; roughly 30% are singletons. The CDR3 has 15 residues. CDR1 is SGHRS, CDR2 YFSETQ, per germline. V gave up 4 bases and J gave up 6 bases; unmatched junction bases: 9. The chain is built from TRBV5-1 and TRBJ2-1; TRBD2 agrees at 8 bases. The material sequenced was cultured PBMCs, taken from culture after CMV antigen stimulation. The sequence derives from a human donor in good health (CMV status not recorded). Some clones in this sample may be carry-over from other donors' samples. The CDR3 sequence is CASSARRLAFNEQFF. The CDR3 bases are TGCGCCAGCAGCGCACGACGACTAGCGTTCAATGAGCAGTTCTTC.